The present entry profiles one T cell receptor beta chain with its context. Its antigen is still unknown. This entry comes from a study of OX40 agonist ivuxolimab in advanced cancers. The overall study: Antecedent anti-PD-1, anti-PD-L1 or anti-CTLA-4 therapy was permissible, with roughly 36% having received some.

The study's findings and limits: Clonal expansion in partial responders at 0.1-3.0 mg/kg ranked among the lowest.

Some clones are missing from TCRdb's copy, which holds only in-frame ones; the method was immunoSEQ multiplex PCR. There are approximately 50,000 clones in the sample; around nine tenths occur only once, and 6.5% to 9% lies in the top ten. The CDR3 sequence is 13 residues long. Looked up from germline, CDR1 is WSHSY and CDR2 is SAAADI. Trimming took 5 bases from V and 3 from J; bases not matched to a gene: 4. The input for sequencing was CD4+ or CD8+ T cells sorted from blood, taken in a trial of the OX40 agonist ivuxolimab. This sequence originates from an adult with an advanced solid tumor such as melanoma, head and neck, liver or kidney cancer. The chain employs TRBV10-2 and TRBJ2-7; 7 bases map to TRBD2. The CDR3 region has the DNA TGCGCCAGCAGTCCCGGACTAGACTACGAGCAGTACTTC. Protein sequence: CASSPGLDYEQYF.